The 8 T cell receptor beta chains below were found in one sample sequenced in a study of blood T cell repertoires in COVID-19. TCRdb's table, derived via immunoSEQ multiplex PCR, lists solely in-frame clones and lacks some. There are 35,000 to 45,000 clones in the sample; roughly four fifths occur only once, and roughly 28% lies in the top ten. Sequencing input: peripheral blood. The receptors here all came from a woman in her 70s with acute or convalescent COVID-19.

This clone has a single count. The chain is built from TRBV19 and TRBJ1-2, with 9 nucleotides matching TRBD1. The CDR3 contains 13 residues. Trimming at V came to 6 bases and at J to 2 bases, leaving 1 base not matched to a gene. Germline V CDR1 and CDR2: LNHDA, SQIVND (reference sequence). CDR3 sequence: CASRGTGNYGYTF. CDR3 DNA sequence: TGTGCCAGTAGAGGGACAGGGAACTATGGCTACACCTTC. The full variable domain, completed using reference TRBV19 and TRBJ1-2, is DGGITQSPKYLFRKEGQNVTLSCEQNLNHDAMYWYRQDPGQGLRLIYYSQIVNDFQKGDIAEGYSVSREKKESFPLTVTSAQKNPTAFYLCASRGTGNYGYTFGSGTRLTVV.

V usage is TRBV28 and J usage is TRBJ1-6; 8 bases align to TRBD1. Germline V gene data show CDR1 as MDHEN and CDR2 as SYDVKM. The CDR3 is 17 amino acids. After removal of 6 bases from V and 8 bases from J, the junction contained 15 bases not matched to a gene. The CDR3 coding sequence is TGTGCCAGCAGCCCTCACAGGGGGACGCTCGTGCATTCACCCCTCCACTTT. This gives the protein CASSPHRGTLVHSPLHF.

The CDR3 protein is CASSLAGTANTIYF. CDR3 bases: TGTGCCAGCAGCTTGGCAGGGACTGCAAACACCATATATTTT. V is TRBV5-4 and J is TRBJ1-3; D possibly corresponds to TRBD1 (5 bases). The germline V gene has CDR1 SGHNT and CDR2 YYREEE (reference sequence). Trimming took 0 bases from V and 6 from J, leaving 10 bases between them. CDR3 size: 14 residues.

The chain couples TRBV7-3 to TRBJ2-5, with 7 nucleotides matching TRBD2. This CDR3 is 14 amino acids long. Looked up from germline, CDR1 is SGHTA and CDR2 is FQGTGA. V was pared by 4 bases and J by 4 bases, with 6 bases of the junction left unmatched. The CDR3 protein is CASSSSGGRETQYF. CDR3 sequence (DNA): TGTGCCAGCAGCTCATCGGGGGGAAGAGAGACCCAGTACTTC.

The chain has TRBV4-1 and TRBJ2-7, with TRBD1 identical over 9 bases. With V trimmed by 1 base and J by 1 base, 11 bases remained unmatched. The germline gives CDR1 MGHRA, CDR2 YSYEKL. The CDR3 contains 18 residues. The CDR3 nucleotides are TGCGCCAGCAGCCAAGTTCAAACCGGGACAGGGAATTCCTACGAGCAGTACTTC. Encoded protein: CASSQVQTGTGNSYEQYF.

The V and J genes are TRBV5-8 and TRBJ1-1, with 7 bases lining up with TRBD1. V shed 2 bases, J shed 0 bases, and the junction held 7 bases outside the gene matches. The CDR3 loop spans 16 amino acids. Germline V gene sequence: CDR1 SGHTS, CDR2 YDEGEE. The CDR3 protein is CASSLGQVLMNTEAFF. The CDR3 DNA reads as TGTGCCAGCAGCTTAGGACAGGTGCTCATGAACACTGAAGCTTTCTTT.

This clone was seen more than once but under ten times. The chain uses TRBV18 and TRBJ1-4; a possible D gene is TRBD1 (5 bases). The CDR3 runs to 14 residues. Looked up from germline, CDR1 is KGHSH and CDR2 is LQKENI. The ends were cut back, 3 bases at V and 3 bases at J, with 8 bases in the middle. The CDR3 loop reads CASSPGGSNEKLFF. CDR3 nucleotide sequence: TGTGCCAGCTCACCCGGGGGTTCTAATGAAAAACTGTTTTTT.

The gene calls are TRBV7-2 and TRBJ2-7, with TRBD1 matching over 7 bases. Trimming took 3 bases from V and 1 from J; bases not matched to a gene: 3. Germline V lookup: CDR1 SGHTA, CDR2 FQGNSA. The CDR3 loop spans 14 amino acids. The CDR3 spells CASSFRQGSYEQYF. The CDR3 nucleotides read TGTGCCAGCAGCTTTCGACAGGGATCCTACGAGCAGTACTTC.